Below are 23 T cell receptor beta chains sequenced from a single sample in a study of blood T cells in healthy people across ages. With a J-beta primer mix and a sample-barcoded 5' primer, a second PCR ran about 7 to 12 cycles. TCRdb re-called the 5' RACE reads with MiXCR, one entry per CDR3 protein. The data hold about 840,000 distinct CDR3 sequences, with almost 30% observed a single time. The sample also formed part of further work on T cells of mothers and their children.

The specimen sequenced was blood. The receptors come from a middle-aged woman in good health.

The sample holds a few counts of this clonotype. This rearrangement joins TRBV4-3 to TRBJ2-7; D not resolved. Between the trimmed V and J ends, which lost 4 bases and 0 bases, there was a span of 10 bases. The CDR3 has 14 residues. Germline CDR1 reads LGHNA; CDR2 reads YSLEER. In nucleotides, the CDR3 is TGCGCCAGCAGCCGGACGACGAGCTCCTACGAGCAGTACTTC. It yields the protein CASSRTTSSYEQYF.

This rearrangement joins TRBV20-1 to TRBJ2-1; 8 bases fit TRBD1. The CDR3 length is 16 residues. J gave up 5 bases and V 1 base, and 10 bases lay outside the gene matches. The germline V gene encodes CDR1 DFQATT and CDR2 SNEGSKA (reference sequence). This CDR3 reads CSARGPRQGNDNEQFF. The CDR3 region has the DNA TGCAGTGCTAGAGGTCCGAGACAGGGGAACGACAATGAGCAGTTCTTC.

Details on this clonotype: Being one base from a much bigger clone, this may be a read error. The rearrangement uses TRBV6-1 and TRBJ2-7, with unresolved D. This CDR3 comprises 13 residues. Germline loops: CDR1 MNHNS, CDR2 SASEGT. Trimming cost V 6 bases and J 1 base, with 10 bases left between them. This CDR3 is CASRRAESYEQYF. The CDR3 bases are TGTGCCAGCAGGAGAGCAGAGTCCTACGAGCAGTACTTC.

The chain is built from TRBV20-1 and TRBJ1-1, with 8 nucleotides matching TRBD1. Germline V gene lookup returns CDR1 DFQATT and CDR2 SNEGSKA (reference sequence). V lost 5 bases and J lost 5; bases outside the gene matches: 4. The CDR3 contains 12 residues. Written as DNA, the CDR3 is TGCAGTGCTCGGACAGGGAGAACTGAAGCTTTCTTT. It encodes CSARTGRTEAFF.

CDR3 coding DNA: TGTGCCAGCAGCGATAACGGGACACCCTTCTACAATGAGCAGTTCTTC. This encodes CASSDNGTPFYNEQFF. The chain combines TRBV9 with TRBJ2-1; D possibly corresponds to TRBD1 (6 bases). Germline V gene data show CDR1 as SGDLS and CDR2 as YYNGEE. The CDR3 consists of 16 residues. Trimming removed 3 bases at V and 3 bases at J, with 16 bases between.

This clonotype was observed at least ten times. The chain recombines TRBV7-2 with TRBJ2-3; 7 nucleotides agree with TRBD1. V shed 10 bases and J 1 base; nucleotides not matched to a gene: 11. Germline CDR1 is SGHTA and CDR2 is FQGNSA. CDR3 length: 15 amino acids. In DNA, the CDR3 is TGTGCCACCAAGAAACAGGGGATTGGCACAGATACGCAGTATTTT. Protein: CATKKQGIGTDTQYF.

The rearrangement joins TRBV7-2 to TRBJ2-3; tentatively, D is TRBD1 (5 bases). This CDR3 region has 14 residues. Germline CDR1 SGHTA, CDR2 FQGNSA. Trimming removed 8 bases at V and 5 bases at J, with 17 bases between. DNA for the CDR3: TGTGCCAGCGTCGGCGAAAGACAGATAGATACGCAGTATTTT. Residues: CASVGERQIDTQYF.

The chain has TRBV6-2 or TRBV6-3 and TRBJ1-2; D unresolved. Germline CDR1 MNHEY, CDR2 SVGEGT. V was trimmed by 3 bases and J by 7 bases, leaving 12 bases between them. The CDR3 has 13 amino acids. The CDR3 DNA reads as TGTGCCAGCAGTTATGACGGGCTCTTTGGCTACACCTTC. This codes for CASSYDGLFGYTF.

The rearrangement joins TRBV7-3 to TRBJ1-6; 10 bases align to TRBD1. J was trimmed by 11 bases and V by 5 bases; bases with no gene match: 3. This CDR3 is 13 amino acids long. The germline V gene encodes CDR1 SGHTA and CDR2 FQGTGA. The CDR3 sequence: CASSTGQGTPLHF. The CDR3 DNA is TGTGCCAGCAGCACGGGACAGGGGACACCCCTCCACTTT.

This clonotype was found many times. The chain carries TRBV6-1 and TRBJ1-2; D perhaps matches TRBD1 (6 bases). CDR3 length: 13 residues. Looked up from germline, CDR1 is MNHNS and CDR2 is SASEGT. The V gene lost 8 bases and the J gene lost 0 bases, with 10 bases spanning the gap. The CDR3 reads CASGGTPNYGYTF. CDR3 DNA: TGTGCCAGCGGCGGGACACCTAACTATGGCTACACCTTC.

With regard to this clonotype: Mismatch with germline at one junction end may stem from a read error. V usage is TRBV24-1 and J usage is TRBJ2-3; D might be TRBD1 (6 bases). In germline, CDR1 is KGHDR, CDR2 SFDVKD. The CDR3 runs to 16 residues. The chain's CDR3 is CATSDLGAGRTDTPYF. The CDR3 nucleotides are TGTGCCACCAGTGATCTGGGGGCAGGACGCACAGATACGCCGTATTTT.

V is TRBV6-5 and J is TRBJ2-1, with 11 bases identical to TRBD2. The CDR3 sequence is 12 residues long. Germline V gene data show CDR1 as MNHEY and CDR2 as SVGAGI. With 8 bases clipped from V and 12 bases from J, the junction kept 6 bases outside the gene matches. The CDR3 sequence: CASGLAGGGQFF. The CDR3 DNA is TGTGCCAGCGGGCTAGCGGGGGGTGGGCAGTTCTTC.

This clonotype was detected only a few times. The chain combines TRBV14 with TRBJ2-1; maybe TRBD1 (5 bases). From germline, CDR1 is SGHDN and CDR2 FVKESK. CDR3 size: 17 residues. The V end lost 0 bases, the J end lost 6 bases, and 18 bases lay between the germline ends. The CDR3 here is CASSQDFLQGPLNEQFF. Written as DNA, the CDR3 is TGTGCCAGCAGCCAAGACTTCCTCCAGGGCCCCCTCAATGAGCAGTTCTTC.

The rearrangement joins TRBV6-6 to TRBJ1-4, with D possibly being TRBD1 (6 bases). CDR1 MNHNY and CDR2 SVGAGI come from the germline V gene (reference sequence). The V end was cut by 5 bases, the J end by 2 bases, with 12 bases between. CDR3 size: 15 residues. The CDR3 region has the DNA TGTGCCAGCAGTCTGAGGGGGAGGACTAATGAAAAACTGTTTTTT. Protein product: CASSLRGRTNEKLFF.

This clonotype was counted many times. The CDR3 DNA follows: TGCGCCAGCAGCCCAACCGGGACTAGCTACTACGAGCAGTACTTC. Translated, it gives CASSPTGTSYYEQYF. The chain recombines TRBV5-1 with TRBJ2-7; 9 bases are a match to TRBD2. The CDR3 covers 15 residues. Germline loops: CDR1 SGHRS, CDR2 YFSETQ. Trimming took 4 bases from V and 3 from J; bases not matched to a gene: 8.

The chain couples TRBV6-5 to TRBJ2-5, with 8 bases fitting TRBD1. The V gene's germline CDR1 is MNHEY and CDR2 SVGAGI. The CDR3 runs to 15 residues. Trimming took 2 bases from V and 4 from J; bases not matched to a gene: 6. CDR3 loop: CASSYGQGAGETQYF. In nucleotides, the CDR3 is TGTGCCAGCAGTTACGGTCAGGGGGCCGGAGAGACCCAGTACTTC.

This clonotype occurred many times. The V call is TRBV19, the J call TRBJ2-1, with 8 bases identical to TRBD1. Trimming cost V 5 bases and J 2 bases; bases outside gene matches: 8. This CDR3 has 16 amino acids. Germline V gives CDR1 LNHDA, CDR2 SQIVND (reference sequence). CDR3 coding DNA: TGTGCCAGTAGTCGATCCGGACAGGGCGCCTACAATGAGCAGTTCTTC. Translated, it gives CASSRSGQGAYNEQFF.

This clonotype was found a few times. The rearrangement links TRBV25-1 to TRBJ1-4; D is unresolved. This CDR3 spans 14 amino acids. CDR1 is MGHDK and CDR2 is SYGVNS in the germline V gene. With 6 bases removed from V and 0 bases from J, the gap between germline ends came to 8 bases. CDR3 bases: TGTGCCAGCAGGGACTCGTCAACTAATGAAAAACTGTTTTTT. Residues: CASRDSSTNEKLFF.

The table lists this clonotype with a count of one. V and J are TRBV7-8 and TRBJ2-1, with D perhaps TRBD1 (6 bases). Trimming shortened V by 2 bases and J by 7 bases, and 12 bases separated the two germline ends. Germline V gene sequence: CDR1 SGHVS, CDR2 FQNEAQ. The length of the CDR3 is 14 residues. The CDR3, as DNA: TGTGCCAGCAGCTTATCAGGGGATGGTAATGAGCAGTTCTTC. Amino acid sequence: CASSLSGDGNEQFF.

The sample holds many counts of this clonotype. CDR3 protein: CASSDGTSGATDTQYF. The DNA of the CDR3 is TGTGCCAGCAGTGACGGGACTAGCGGGGCCACAGATACGCAGTATTTT. The chain uses TRBV6-4 and TRBJ2-3; TRBD2 matches 13 bases. Trimming removed 2 bases from V and 2 bases from J; junction bases left unmatched: 1. Germline V gives CDR1 MRHNA, CDR2 SNTAGT. The CDR3 has 16 amino acids.

This chain links TRBV28 with TRBJ2-5; 10 positions agree with TRBD1. CDR3 size: 15 residues. The ends lost 8 bases at V and 1 base at J; junction bases unmatched: 7. Germline V gives CDR1 MDHEN, CDR2 SYDVKM. The CDR3 DNA sequence: TGTGCCAGCCGACGCCGGGACAGGGGCCAAGAGACCCAGTACTTC. Its protein is CASRRRDRGQETQYF.

Note on this clonotype: One end of the junction does not line up with germline, which may come from a read error. The chain uses TRBV28 and TRBJ2-4; 7 bases agree with TRBD2. The V gene's germline CDR1 is MDHEN and CDR2 SYDVKM. The CDR3 sequence is 14 residues long. The CDR3 spells CAGSLWREYNIQYF. The CDR3 nucleotides are TGTGCCGGCAGTTTATGGCGGGAGTATAACATTCAGTACTTC.

This clonotype was seen repeatedly, ten times or more. J is TRBJ2-1 and V is TRBV12-3 or TRBV12-4, with TRBD1 matching over 7 bases. With V trimmed by 6 bases and J by 2 bases, 13 bases remained unmatched. There are 17 residues in the CDR3. In DNA form, the CDR3 reads TGTGCCAGCAGCCATTCCGGGGACAGTCCGACCTACAATGAGCAGTTCTTC. This encodes CASSHSGDSPTYNEQFF.